The next 27 T cell receptor beta chains were all read from a single sample in a study of blood T cell repertoires in COVID-19. Repertoires were generated with immunoSEQ multiplex PCR, while TCRdb's copy carries only in-frame clones and drops some. The data hold 150,000 to 200,000 clones, with approximately 86% observed a single time. The sequenced sample was peripheral blood. The receptors were gathered from a man between 60 and 70 years old who had recovered from COVID-19.

The chain couples TRBV4-1 to TRBJ2-1; TRBD2 aligns across 15 bases. The CDR3 length is 17 residues. Germline values: CDR1 MGHRA, CDR2 YSYEKL. V lost 4 bases, J lost 4 bases, and 5 bases stayed unmatched. The CDR3 region is CASSPGLAGGTYNEQFF. The CDR3 nucleotides read TGCGCCAGCAGCCCGGGACTAGCGGGGGGAACGTACAATGAGCAGTTCTTC.

The chain uses TRBV5-8 and TRBJ2-5; weak D call: TRBD1 (6 bases). Germline V gene lookup returns CDR1 SGHTS and CDR2 YDEGEE. The CDR3 consists of 16 residues. V lost 3 bases to trimming and J lost 0 bases, with 15 bases between them. CDR3 region: CASSWTRGAYQETQYF. CDR3 DNA sequence: TGTGCCAGCAGCTGGACCAGGGGCGCGTACCAAGAGACCCAGTACTTC.

The J gene is TRBJ2-2, the V gene TRBV4-3, with D perhaps matching TRBD2 (5 bases). Germline loops: CDR1 LGHNA, CDR2 YSLEER. The CDR3 sequence is 15 residues long. Trimming left V 4 bases short and J 4 bases short, with 13 bases between. The DNA of the CDR3 is TGCGCCAGCAGCCTGGGCCGGGGAGTCACCGGGGAGCTGTTTTTT. Amino acids: CASSLGRGVTGELFF.

The chain uses TRBV11-3 and TRBJ2-1, with D possibly being TRBD2 (6 bases). The germline CDR1 and CDR2 sequences are SGHNT and YENEEA. Trimming stripped 5 bases from V and 5 bases from J, with 13 bases between. This CDR3 is built from 14 residues. The CDR3 bases are TGTGCCAGCAGCCCGGGACTGTCTAACAATGAGCAGTTCTTC. It is translated as CASSPGLSNNEQFF.

This sequence joins TRBV2 and TRBJ2-3; 8 positions match TRBD2. Trimming cost V 6 bases and J 5 bases; bases outside gene matches: 10. CDR3 size: 15 residues. The germline CDR1 and CDR2 sequences are SNHLY and FYNNEI. The CDR3 sequence is CASRGVAGGRDTQYF. The CDR3 DNA reads as TGTGCCAGCAGAGGGGTTGCGGGGGGCCGAGATACGCAGTATTTT.

This clone turned up a few times. The chain joins TRBV18 to TRBJ1-1; D gene ambiguous. This CDR3 comprises 15 residues. V was cut by 6 bases and J by 2 bases, with 16 bases left in between. Germline CDR1 is KGHSH and CDR2 is LQKENI. CDR3 residues: CASSTYGGSNTEAFF. The CDR3 DNA is TGTGCCAGCTCTACGTACGGCGGGTCTAACACTGAAGCTTTCTTT.

Remarks on this clone: The DNA is omitted, as the CDR3 cannot be located on it reliably, and the CDR3 follows TCRdb's listing. The V gene is TRBV2, the J gene TRBJ2-2; TRBD1 is the table's D call and was not checked against the DNA. CDR1 is SNHLY, CDR2 FYNNEI, per germline. The CDR3 extends over 17 residues, inclusive of both ends. CDR3 residues: CASPFGNGQVNTGELFF.

The chain carries TRBV7-2 and TRBJ2-3; TRBD2 aligns across 9 bases. The CDR3 is 16 amino acids. V dropped 1 base and J dropped 6; count of bases not matched to a gene: 8. Germline CDR1 and CDR2: SGHTA and FQGNSA. The CDR3 DNA reads as TGTGCCAGCAGCTTAGTTGCGGGGGGGCAAGGGGATACGCAGTATTTT. Its translation: CASSLVAGGQGDTQYF.

This clone occurred a few times. V usage is TRBV5-1 and J usage is TRBJ2-7; D is possibly TRBD2 (6 bases). The CDR3 extends over 12 amino acids. Per the germline V gene, CDR1 is SGHRS and CDR2 is YFSETQ. The V end was cut by 4 bases, the J end by 4 bases, with 9 bases between. CDR3 sequence reads: CASSGTDYEQYF. The CDR3 region has the DNA TGCGCCAGCAGCGGGACTGATTACGAGCAGTACTTC. Variable domain in full (rest from reference TRBV5-1 and TRBJ2-7): KAGVTQTPRYLIKTRGQQVTLSCSPISGHRSVSWYQQTPGQGLQFLFEYFSETQRNKGNFPGRFSGRQFSNSRSEMNVSTLELGDSALYLCASSGTDYEQYFGPGTRLTVT.

J is TRBJ1-1 and V is TRBV27; 9 bases are a match to TRBD1. The CDR3 contains 13 residues. From germline, CDR1 is MNHEY and CDR2 SMNVEV (reference sequence). V gave up 6 bases and J gave up 3 bases; unmatched junction bases: 2. CDR3 loop: CASSRDRDTEAFF. The CDR3 DNA reads TGTGCCAGCAGCCGGGACAGGGACACTGAAGCTTTCTTT.

The chain has TRBV2 and TRBJ1-5; TRBD1 matches 7 bases. The germline V gene has CDR1 SNHLY and CDR2 FYNNEI. The CDR3 is made up of 16 amino acids. V trimming: 1 base; J trimming: 0 bases; junction bases outside the gene matches: 3. The CDR3 coding sequence is TGTGCCAGCAGTGAAGACAGGGGATTTAGCAATCAGCCCCAGCATTTT. The encoded protein is CASSEDRGFSNQPQHF.

V gene TRBV19 combines with J gene TRBJ1-2, with TRBD1 identical over 8 bases. Germline CDR1 LNHDA, CDR2 SQIVND (reference sequence). V was clipped by 0 bases and J by 4 bases; unmatched bases: 13. This CDR3 contains 18 residues. CDR3 residues: CASSIDIPGQGALYGYTF. CDR3 sequence (DNA): TGTGCCAGTAGTATAGATATCCCCGGGCAGGGGGCCCTCTATGGCTACACCTTC.

CDR3 sequence (DNA): TGTGCCAGTAGTATGCGGAGGGTTGGCTACGAGCAGTACTTC. As protein: CASSMRRVGYEQYF. V usage is TRBV19 and J usage is TRBJ2-7, with D possibly matching TRBD2 (6 bases). Per the germline V gene, CDR1 is LNHDA and CDR2 is SQIVND (reference sequence). With 3 bases removed from V and 3 bases from J, the gap between germline ends came to 12 bases. The CDR3 has 14 residues.

This rearrangement joins TRBV5-1 to TRBJ2-1; 9 nucleotides agree with TRBD2. The V segment lost 4 bases and the J segment 5 bases; nucleotides outside the gene matches: 16. CDR1 and CDR2 (germline): SGHRS, YFSETQ. The CDR3 is made up of 18 amino acids. CDR3 in DNA: TGCGCCAGCAGCCGGTACGCGGGGGGGACTGGTCTGAACAATGAGCAGTTCTTC. This translates into CASSRYAGGTGLNNEQFF.

This chain connects TRBV19 to TRBJ2-5; 11 bases align to TRBD1. Trimming removed 10 bases from V and 5 bases from J; junction bases left unmatched: 6. The CDR3 has 13 residues. CDR1 is LNHDA and CDR2 is SQIVND in the germline V gene (reference sequence). The CDR3 DNA follows: TGTGCCACCCGGACAGGGGGCGCTGAGACCCAGTACTTC. It encodes CATRTGGAETQYF.

The V call is TRBV4-1, the J call TRBJ2-3; 10 positions match TRBD1. This CDR3 has 15 residues. Germline V CDR1 and CDR2: MGHRA, YSYEKL. V was clipped by 4 bases and J by 6 bases; unmatched bases: 7. CDR3 sequence: CASSPMTGGRDTQYF. The CDR3 bases are TGCGCCAGCAGCCCAATGACAGGGGGCAGGGATACGCAGTATTTT.

The chain links TRBV27 to TRBJ2-2; D might be TRBD1 (6 bases). Per germline, CDR1 MNHEY and CDR2 SMNVEV (reference sequence). The CDR3 consists of 15 residues. The V end was cut by 3 bases, the J end by 4 bases, with 12 bases between. For the CDR3, the DNA is TGTGCCAGCAGTTTTCGGGCAGGGGCCACCGGGGAGCTGTTTTTT. It is translated as CASSFRAGATGELFF.

The chain recombines TRBV11-1 with TRBJ2-3; D gene ambiguous. CDR3 length: 15 amino acids. The V gene lost 1 base and the J gene lost 0 bases, with 8 bases spanning the gap. Germline CDR1 and CDR2: SGHAT and FQDESV (reference sequence). The CDR3 here is CASSLGRTSTDTQYF. CDR3 DNA: TGTGCCAGCAGCTTAGGCCGTACTAGCACAGATACGCAGTATTTT.

V usage is TRBV7-2 and J usage is TRBJ1-5; D is unclear. Looked up from germline, CDR1 is SGHTA and CDR2 is FQGNSA. The germline V and J ends were trimmed by 5 bases and 0 bases, with 5 bases remaining between them. There are 13 residues in the CDR3. This chain's CDR3 is CASSLNSNQPQHF. The CDR3, as DNA: TGTGCCAGCAGCCTAAATAGCAATCAGCCCCAGCATTTT. The full variable domain, completed using reference TRBV7-2 and TRBJ1-5, is GAGVSQSPSNKVTEKGKDVELRCDPISGHTALYWYRQSLGQGLEFLIYFQGNSAPDKSGLPSDRFSAERTGGSVSTLTIQRTQQEDSAVYLCASSLNSNQPQHFGDGTRLSIL.

This chain joins TRBV2 and TRBJ2-1; D might be TRBD1 (5 bases). The CDR3 is 15 residues long. The V gene's germline CDR1 is SNHLY and CDR2 FYNNEI. Trimming cost V 1 base and J 14 bases, with 21 bases left between them. The CDR3 is CASSEGPTGRSIKFF. The DNA for the CDR3 is TGTGCCAGCAGTGAAGGACCAACAGGCCGGTCGATCAAGTTCTTC.

The J gene is TRBJ1-1, the V gene TRBV3-1 (or the pseudogene TRBV3-2); 7 nucleotides match TRBD1. The germline CDR1 and CDR2 sequences are LGHDT and YNNKEL (reference sequence). V was pared by 4 bases and J by 7 bases, with 9 bases of the junction left unmatched. The CDR3 runs to 14 residues. The CDR3 sequence: CASSLSGGRGEAFF. In DNA form, the CDR3 reads TGTGCCAGCAGCCTCTCAGGGGGACGGGGTGAAGCTTTCTTT.

The rearrangement links TRBV4-2 to TRBJ1-5; no clear D gene. The V and J ends lost 0 bases and 3 bases respectively, with 9 bases between them. CDR1 is LGHNA, CDR2 YNFKEQ, per germline. The CDR3 is 15 residues long. Here the CDR3 reads CASSQDRLANQPQHF. The CDR3 coding sequence is TGTGCCAGCAGCCAAGATAGATTAGCCAATCAGCCCCAGCATTTT.

The V call is TRBV24-1, the J call TRBJ2-7; TRBD1 might be the D (6 bases). Germline V gives CDR1 KGHDR, CDR2 SFDVKD. V was clipped by 4 bases and J by 6 bases, with 15 bases between them. This CDR3 is built from 14 residues. Here the CDR3 reads CATSEGAELGEQYF. The CDR3 DNA reads TGTGCCACCAGTGAGGGGGCGGAACTGGGCGAGCAGTACTTC.

This clone was seen a few times. V gene TRBV5-6 combines with J gene TRBJ2-3; 8 bases line up with TRBD2. The germline gives CDR1 SGHDT, CDR2 YYEEEE. With 3 bases clipped from V and 1 base from J, the junction kept 13 bases outside the gene matches. CDR3 length: 18 amino acids. CDR3 loop: CASSWLAGGAIGTDTQYF. The CDR3 DNA is TGTGCCAGCAGCTGGCTCGCGGGGGGTGCAATCGGCACAGATACGCAGTATTTT.

This sequence joins TRBV5-6 and TRBJ1-1, with D unclear. The CDR3 loop spans 14 amino acids. Trimming removed 1 base from V and 5 bases from J, with 12 bases in between. The germline V gene has CDR1 SGHDT and CDR2 YYEEEE. The CDR3 sequence: CASSLWNRRTEAFF. The CDR3 nucleotides read TGTGCCAGCAGCTTGTGGAACAGAAGGACTGAAGCTTTCTTT.

The chain recombines TRBV3-1 (or the pseudogene TRBV3-2) with TRBJ1-2; D gene unclear. Looked up from germline, CDR1 is LGHDT and CDR2 is YNNKEL (reference sequence). Trimming left V 2 bases short and J 3 bases short, with 10 bases between. The CDR3 is 14 residues long. The CDR3 DNA reads TGTGCCAGCAGCCAATCCGAGAAATACTATGGCTACACCTTC. Protein: CASSQSEKYYGYTF.

The rearrangement joins TRBV25-1 to TRBJ2-1; TRBD2 matches 13 bases. The CDR3 spans 14 residues. With V trimmed by 7 bases and J by 5 bases, 2 bases remained unmatched. The germline V gene encodes CDR1 MGHDK and CDR2 SYGVNS. CDR3 in amino acids: CASMGTSGDNEQFF. Here the CDR3 DNA reads TGTGCCAGCATGGGGACTAGCGGGGACAATGAGCAGTTCTTC. Full variable domain (remainder filled in from reference TRBV25-1 and TRBJ2-1): EADIYQTPRYLVIGTGKKITLECSQTMGHDKMYWYQQDPGMELHLIHYSYGVNSTEKGDLSSESTVSRIRTEHFPLTLESARPSHTSQYLCASMGTSGDNEQFFGPGTRLTVL.